The clone carrying this T cell receptor beta chain was observed a few times. This sample was taken from a study of early T cells in non-severe SARS-CoV-2 infection. The CDR3 loop spans 14 amino acids. Germline V CDR1 and CDR2: ENHRY, SYGVKD. Deletions cut 7 bases from V and 9 bases from J, with 18 bases between. The TCR library protocol attached unique molecular identifiers to the individual cDNA molecules. Each CDR3 protein is one row after TCRdb ran MiXCR on the 5' RACE reads. Among fewer than 85,000 distinct CDR3 sequences listed, about 10% were seen once. This clonotype was obtained from an adult who was a healthcare worker with PCR-confirmed SARS-CoV-2 infection or an uninfected control (not recorded which). Sample: whole blood, taken at baseline. The rearrangement uses TRBV10-3 and TRBJ1-4; D gene ambiguous. For the CDR3, the DNA is TGTGCCATCACTCCCTCCAGGTTCGAAAAAAAACTGTTTTTT. Translated, it gives CAITPSRFEKKLFF.